This TCR beta chain was sequenced during a study of T-cell reconstitution after alpha-beta-depleted transplantation in children. V was clipped by 4 bases and J by 7 bases, with 11 bases between them. The CDR3 is 12 residues long. CDR1 and CDR2 (germline): PRHDT, FYEKMQ (reference sequence). Unique molecular identifiers were incorporated when the TCRbeta library was constructed. One entry per CDR3 protein results from TCRdb running MiXCR on the PCR reads. Here the sample spans hundreds of thousands of distinct CDR3 sequences, about 10% being singletons. This clonotype has a handful of counts. The sequence derives from a human donor who donated a stem cell graft to a child with acute myeloid leukemia. The specimen comprised PBMCs from the stem cell graft donor, sampled from the stem cell graft. This chain links TRBV13 with TRBJ2-7; the D is unclear. In DNA form, the CDR3 reads TGTGCCAGCAGCTCCAACCCGTGGGAGCAGTACTTC. Protein: CASSSNPWEQYF.